This T cell receptor beta chain was documented in a study of blood T cell repertoires in COVID-19. Study at large: The samples span acute and convalescent COVID-19 from the United States, Italy and Spain. The cDNA or gDNA used as material had been derived from T cells, B-cell-depleted T cells, or PBMCs.

Original processing notes: Reference gene primer amplification gave nucleated cell count estimates. The assay was immunoSEQ multiplex PCR, and TCRdb's table has in-frame clones only and misses some. V, J and clone size are those of that table, while D and trimming were read from the DNA. Seen here are 70,000 to 90,000 clones, 70% to 90% observed once, and the top ten hold 11%. CDR1 SGHDN and CDR2 FVKESK come from the germline V gene. Trimming pared 0 bases from V and 7 bases from J, leaving 10 bases between. The CDR3 extends over 14 amino acids. The clonotype originates from a human donor in a cohort sampled during active COVID-19. This rearrangement joins TRBV14 to TRBJ2-4; no clear D gene. What was sequenced was peripheral blood. The CDR3 spells CASSQDNSLNIQYF. DNA of the CDR3: TGTGCCAGCAGCCAAGATAACAGTTTGAACATTCAGTACTTC. The full variable domain, rest sourced from reference TRBV14 and TRBJ2-4, is EAGVTQFPSHSVIEKGQTVTLRCDPISGHDNLYWYRRVMGKEIKFLLHFVKESKQDESGMPNNRFLAERTGGTYSTLKVQPAELEDSGVYFCASSQDNSLNIQYFGAGTRLSVL.